This TCR beta chain was retrieved from a study of shared clonotypes between healthy human individuals. General observations from the study: Clonotypes shared by all four donors outscored non-shared clonotypes in generation probability. Depth was large, yet rarefaction showed that sorted-subset sequencing was incomplete.

Of note for this clone: Antigen: not known. The sample holds other DNA sequences that translate to the same CDR3.

The naive CD8 subset, CD45RO-negative cells positively selected for CCR7, excluded terminally differentiated effector memory CD45RA+ cells. Every donor was a Caucasian adult from Nashville, Tennessee. Sequenced by immunoSEQ multiplex PCR; TCRdb stores in-frame clones only, minus some. The data contain approximately 1.9 million clones, 93% of them seen just once; the ten biggest clones take up about 1.7%. Trimming pared 9 bases from V and 4 bases from J, leaving 10 bases between. Germline assignment: CDR1 LNHDA and CDR2 SQIVND (reference sequence). The CDR3 covers 11 residues. This receptor was obtained from a man aged 18 to 30 in good health. Some clones in this sample may be carry-over from other donors' samples. The sequenced sample was naive CD8+ T cells from PBMCs. The chain has TRBV19 and TRBJ2-7; perhaps TRBD2 as D (5 bases). CDR3 DNA: TGTGCCAGCAGTGAGGGTTACGAGCAGTACTTC. It translates to CASSEGYEQYF. The whole variable domain, remainder taken from reference TRBV19 and TRBJ2-7, is DGGITQSPKYLFRKEGQNVTLSCEQNLNHDAMYWYRQDPGQGLRLIYYSQIVNDFQKGDIAEGYSVSREKKESFPLTVTSAQKNPTAFYLCASSEGYEQYFGPGTRLTVT.